This is a list of T cell receptor beta chains from one sample in a study of T cell repertoires in cytomegalovirus infection. These receptors are not linked to any known antigen. Using its own MiXCR run on the reads, TCRdb lists one record per CDR3 protein. The sample lists 110,000 to 150,000 distinct CDR3 sequences, more than 30% occurring once. The sample in question was CD8+ T cells from cultured PBMCs, obtained from culture after CMV antigen stimulation. The source is a human donor in good health (CMV status not recorded). Some clones in this sample may be carry-over from other donors' samples. CDR3s include the opening cysteine and the closing phenylalanine or tryptophan.

CDR3 protein,J gene,V gene
CASSPDRSDQPQHF,TRBJ1-5,TRBV7-6
CASSATGTGNYGYTF,TRBJ1-2,TRBV9
CASSIELGIGETQYF,TRBJ2-5,TRBV19
CASSPDDLNTEAFF,TRBJ1-1,TRBV12-3/TRBV12-4
CASGSGGAEDTQYF,TRBJ2-3,TRBV2
CASSPMGEPTDTQYF,TRBJ2-3,TRBV28
CTSSVLGANNQPQHF,TRBJ1-5,TRBV19
CATSKSLAGGDTQYF,TRBJ2-3,TRBV15
CASSPQGQPQHF,TRBJ1-5,TRBV18
CSVPETSGGETDTQYF,TRBJ2-3,TRBV29-1
CASSSASGGPTDTQYF,TRBJ2-3,TRBV6-1
CASSFGLPGTGGNEQFF,TRBJ2-1,TRBV28
CASSTYPQGGDSNYGYTF,TRBJ1-2,TRBV19
CASSPGVRTNTEAFF,TRBJ1-1,TRBV4-3
CASSYGGPYEQYF,TRBJ2-7,TRBV27
CASSQGRGEQYF,TRBJ2-7,TRBV7-9
CASSEWRGRFF,TRBJ2-1,TRBV2
CSVEVDAGGYETEAFF,TRBJ1-1,TRBV29-1
CASSPLAVYEQYF,TRBJ2-7,TRBV7-6
CASSDSYTGELFF,TRBJ2-2,TRBV6-1
CASSPTGIEAFF,TRBJ1-1,TRBV7-9
CASSPAGGEYYGYTF,TRBJ1-2,TRBV7-2
CASSLRTGFDEQYF,TRBJ2-7,TRBV7-8
CASSSGTGEEQYF,TRBJ2-7,TRBV12-3/TRBV12-4
CASSSPTETQYF,TRBJ2-5,TRBV7-6
CASSHRDRGYTGELFF,TRBJ2-2,TRBV14
CASSVSGGQETQYF,TRBJ2-5,TRBV2
CASRLTGDSSTDTQYF,TRBJ2-3,TRBV2
CASSRLKTGTLTNTGELFF,TRBJ2-2,TRBV7-9
CASSELAGVFYEQYF,TRBJ2-7,TRBV6-1
CASSSLAGGREDTQYF,TRBJ2-3,TRBV27
CSDGQPNTEAFF,TRBJ1-1,TRBV29-1
CASSFEAGGQETQYF,TRBJ2-5,TRBV5-4